Below are 19 T cell receptor beta chains sequenced from a single sample in a study of shared clonotypes between healthy human individuals (TCRdb year 2020). Libraries were prepared through the immunoSEQ multiplex PCR assay. Here the immuneACCESS table is served through TCRdb, limited to in-frame sequences with V and J called. Missing clones are a known gap in these copies; in checked studies unresolved V genes cover under half, and the rest lacks a known reason. The sample profile shows 1,400,000 or so clones; about 98.5% of them were found once. The ten largest make up about 0.35% of the sample. The sample consisted of naive CD4+ T cells sorted from blood. The sample's cell subset or site label, in plain terms: CD45RA+ positively selected. The receptors originated from a man aged 25-45 years in good health.

This clone was seen more than once but under ten times. Other DNA sequences in the sample encode the same CDR3. The chain has TRBV18 and TRBJ1-1; D is undetermined. This CDR3 comprises 11 residues. V dropped 6 bases and J dropped 0 bases, with 2 bases sitting between them. Germline V gives CDR1 KGHSH, CDR2 LQKENI. The CDR3 loop is CASSLNTEAFF. The DNA for the CDR3 is TGTGCCAGCTCTCTGAACACTGAAGCTTTCTTT.

This clone was seen only a few times. Other DNA variants within this sample encode the same CDR3. The chain couples TRBV13 to TRBJ2-3; D remains unclear. The CDR3 runs 13 residues. V gave up 0 bases and J gave up 1 base, with 2 bases separating them. Germline assignment: CDR1 PRHDT and CDR2 FYEKMQ (reference sequence). The CDR3 sequence is CASSLGGTDTQYF. The CDR3 region has the DNA TGTGCCAGCAGCTTAGGGGGCACAGATACGCAGTATTTT.

The rearrangement links TRBV12-5 to TRBJ1-2; TRBD1 matches 11 bases. The CDR3 is made up of 14 amino acids. Per germline, CDR1 LGHNT and CDR2 FRNRAP. V trimming: 5 bases; J trimming: 4 bases; junction bases outside the gene matches: 3. CDR3 DNA: TGTGCTAGTGGTGGCGGGACAGGGGGCTATGGCTACACCTTC. It encodes CASGGGTGGYGYTF.

The rearrangement joins TRBV6-1 to TRBJ1-2; D ambiguous. Between the trimmed V and J ends, which lost 4 bases and 4 bases, there was a span of 10 bases. CDR3 length: 13 residues. Looked up from germline, CDR1 is MNHNS and CDR2 is SASEGT. CDR3 sequence: CASSVSISYGYTF. The CDR3 coding sequence is TGTGCCAGCAGTGTTTCGATTTCCTATGGCTACACCTTC.

This clone occurred once. This chain uses TRBV7-2 with TRBJ2-7; D ambiguous. From germline, CDR1 is SGHTA and CDR2 FQGNSA. Trimming removed 2 bases from V and 0 bases from J, with 8 bases in between. The CDR3 has 14 amino acids. As DNA, the CDR3 is TGTGCCAGCAGCTTAATGGTGGACTCCTACGAGCAGTACTTC. Residues: CASSLMVDSYEQYF.

This clone was picked up one time. This chain connects TRBV7-6 to TRBJ2-3; D may be TRBD1 or TRBD2 (5 bases each). This CDR3 is built from 14 residues. Germline V lookup: CDR1 SGHVS, CDR2 FNYEAQ. The germline V and J ends were trimmed by 5 bases and 3 bases, with 12 bases remaining between them. The CDR3 bases are TGTGCCAGCAGCCTCCGGGACGCTACAGATACGCAGTATTTT. Translating gives CASSLRDATDTQYF. Supplemented by reference TRBV7-6 and TRBJ2-3, the full variable domain reads GAGVSQSPRYKVTKRGQDVALRCDPISGHVSLYWYRQALGQGPEFLTYFNYEAQQDKSGLPNDRFSAERPEGSISTLTIQRTEQRDSAMYRCASSLRDATDTQYFGPGTRLTVL.

The chain couples TRBV18 to TRBJ1-1, with 7 bases matching TRBD1. The CDR3 has 19 residues. From germline, CDR1 is KGHSH and CDR2 LQKENI. The junction had 19 bases not matched to a gene; V was cut back by 1 base and J by 5 bases. In nucleotides, the CDR3 is TGTGCCAGCTCACCACTCCGTCCTTTTGGCGGGACAGCGCGAACTGAAGCTTTCTTT. Translating gives CASSPLRPFGGTARTEAFF.

The V and J genes are TRBV5-6 and TRBJ1-2, with D tentatively TRBD1 (5 bases). CDR1 and CDR2 (germline): SGHDT, YYEEEE. This CDR3 is 13 amino acids long. Trimming took off 5 bases at V and 4 bases at J, with 12 bases between the two ends. The CDR3 loop reads CASSEQAPYGYTF. DNA for the CDR3: TGTGCCAGCAGTGAACAGGCTCCCTATGGCTACACCTTC.

The chain couples TRBV7-6 to TRBJ1-4, with a weak D call TRBD1 (6 bases). The CDR3 runs to 13 residues. V gave up 7 bases and J gave up 5 bases, with 11 bases separating them. CDR1 and CDR2 (germline): SGHVS, FNYEAQ. The CDR3 DNA reads as TGTGCCAGCACCCAGGGGCCAAATGAAAAACTGTTTTTT. Amino acids: CASTQGPNEKLFF.

V usage is TRBV28 and J usage is TRBJ1-2; 7 bases align to TRBD1. The V and J ends lost 9 bases and 4 bases, in that order; junction bases with no gene match: 11. The CDR3 is 14 amino acids. Germline V lookup: CDR1 MDHEN, CDR2 SYDVKM. CDR3 coding DNA: TGTGCCAGTGAAGATACAGGGGCCGTCTATGGCTACACCTTC. Translation gives CASEDTGAVYGYTF.

The count of this clone is one. The chain combines TRBV29-1 with TRBJ2-3; no clear D. The germline CDR1 and CDR2 sequences are SQVTM and ANQGSEA. The germline V and J ends were trimmed by 5 bases and 0 bases, with 15 bases remaining between them. The CDR3 runs to 15 residues. This CDR3 reads CSVSPTETSTDTQYF. The CDR3 nucleotides read TGCAGCGTTTCACCCACAGAAACTAGCACAGATACGCAGTATTTT.

V is TRBV7-8 and J is TRBJ2-7; D not certain. Germline CDR1 reads SGHVS; CDR2 reads FQNEAQ. Trimming removed 1 base at V and 2 bases at J, with 9 bases between. The CDR3 has 14 residues. The CDR3 loop reads CASSLGLTAYEQYF. In nucleotides, the CDR3 is TGTGCCAGCAGCTTAGGACTGACCGCCTACGAGCAGTACTTC.

The genes are TRBV7-3 and TRBJ2-2; D is possibly TRBD2 (6 bases). Germline V lookup: CDR1 SGHTA, CDR2 FQGTGA. V shed 1 base and J shed 1 base, with 16 bases lying between them. The CDR3 has 18 residues. The CDR3 sequence: CASSLMAGNALNTGELFF. The CDR3 bases are TGTGCCAGCAGCTTAATGGCGGGGAACGCTCTGAACACCGGGGAGCTGTTTTTT.

The CDR3 DNA sequence: TGTGCCAGCAGCGGACTAGCTAGCTACAATGAGCAGTTCTTC. It translates to CASSGLASYNEQFF. The J gene is TRBJ2-1, the V gene TRBV28; TRBD2 matches at 8 bases. The germline V gene encodes CDR1 MDHEN and CDR2 SYDVKM. The CDR3 contains 14 residues. V trimming: 6 bases; J trimming: 3 bases; junction bases outside the gene matches: 4.

This sequence joins TRBV6-1 and TRBJ2-1; 10 nucleotides match TRBD1. CDR1 is MNHNS and CDR2 is SASEGT in the germline V gene. The CDR3 is 16 residues long. The junction had 3 bases not matched to a gene; V was cut back by 0 bases and J by 4 bases. Here the CDR3 reads CASSEAQDRGYNEQFF. CDR3 DNA sequence: TGTGCCAGCAGTGAAGCGCAGGACAGGGGGTACAATGAGCAGTTCTTC.

The CDR3 sequence is CASSATHREETQYF. CDR3 in DNA: TGTGCCAGCAGCGCCACGCACAGGGAAGAGACCCAGTACTTC. J is TRBJ2-5 and V is TRBV7-9, with a weak D call TRBD1 (6 bases). The CDR3 is made up of 14 amino acids. Germline CDR1 is SEHNR and CDR2 is FQNEAQ (reference sequence). V lost 5 bases and J lost 3, with 13 bases in between.

DNA of the CDR3: TGTGCCAGCAGCTCTGGACAGGGGGTCCAAGAGACCCAGTACTTC. It is translated as CASSSGQGVQETQYF. The chain combines TRBV5-4 with TRBJ2-5, with 10 bases fitting TRBD1. Germline V CDR1 and CDR2: SGHNT, YYREEE (reference sequence). With V trimmed by 3 bases and J by 1 base, 3 bases remained unmatched. This CDR3 has 15 amino acids. Using reference TRBV5-4 and TRBJ2-5 for the parts outside the CDR3, the full variable domain is ETGVTQSPTHLIKTRGQQVTLRCSSQSGHNTVSWYQQALGQGPQFIFQYYREEENGRGNFPPRFSGLQFPNYSSELNVNALELDDSALYLCASSSGQGVQETQYFGPGTRLLVL.

This chain uses TRBV7-9 with TRBJ1-2; 7 bases match TRBD1. The CDR3 consists of 14 residues. CDR1 is SEHNR and CDR2 is FQNEAQ in the germline V gene (reference sequence). J gave up 8 bases and V 2 bases, and 8 bases lay outside the gene matches. In nucleotides, the CDR3 is TGTGCCAGCAGCTTACTAGGGGGCGCATACGGCTACACCTTC. Amino acids: CASSLLGGAYGYTF.

This sequence joins TRBV14 and TRBJ2-7, with TRBD1 as a possible D gene (5 bases). V lost 9 bases and J 4 bases, leaving 16 bases between the germline ends. This CDR3 has 13 residues. Germline values: CDR1 SGHDN, CDR2 FVKESK. As DNA, the CDR3 is TGTGCCAGTTCACAGGTCCTCGGGTACGAGCAGTACTTC. Translating it yields CASSQVLGYEQYF.